The 29 T cell receptor beta chains below were found in one sample sequenced in a study of T cells in tumors after PD-1 blockade. Assay used: immunoSEQ multiplex PCR; TCRdb lists only in-frame clones, some missing. The repertoire holds about 60,000 clones, with approximately 79% as singletons. The sequencing here drew on PBMCs, taken after anti-PD-1 treatment. Receptor source: a human donor with basal cell carcinoma.

CDR3 nucleotide sequence: TGTGCCAGTAGTATTGCAGGGGGGGGGAATCAGCCCCAGCATTTT. Protein sequence: CASSIAGGGNQPQHF. This chain uses TRBV19 with TRBJ1-5; TRBD1 agrees at 7 bases. The V gene end was trimmed by 3 bases and the J gene end by 4 bases; junction bases not matched to a gene: 6. This CDR3 comprises 15 residues. Germline V lookup: CDR1 LNHDA, CDR2 SQIVND (reference sequence).

CDR3 loop: CASSEGSSNQPQHF. As DNA, the CDR3 is TGTGCCAGCAGTGAAGGCAGTAGCAATCAGCCCCAGCATTTT. The V call is TRBV6-1, the J call TRBJ1-5; no firm D call. This CDR3 has 14 residues. The ends were cut back, 1 base at V and 0 bases at J, with 4 bases in the middle. In germline, CDR1 is MNHNS, CDR2 SASEGT.

V gene TRBV28 combines with J gene TRBJ1-6; 7 bases align to TRBD1. Germline loops: CDR1 MDHEN, CDR2 SYDVKM. V shed 6 bases, J shed 5 bases, and the junction held 7 bases outside the gene matches. The CDR3 sequence is 15 residues long. CDR3 sequence: CASRPGDRDNSPLHF. CDR3 sequence (DNA): TGTGCCAGCAGACCCGGTGACAGGGATAATTCACCCCTCCACTTT.

This chain uses TRBV5-6 with TRBJ2-1, with a weak D call TRBD2 (6 bases). The CDR3 runs 14 residues. V was trimmed by 4 bases and J by 6 bases, leaving 14 bases between them. Germline CDR1 SGHDT, CDR2 YYEEEE. The CDR3 loop is CASSLGGKGNEQFF. In DNA, the CDR3 is TGTGCCAGCAGCCTCGGCGGGAAGGGCAATGAGCAGTTCTTC.

V gene TRBV5-1 combines with J gene TRBJ1-1; D is undetermined. V was pared by 0 bases and J by 3 bases, with 12 bases between. The germline CDR1 and CDR2 sequences are SGHRS and YFSETQ. The CDR3 has 15 residues. The CDR3 loop reads CASSLASQLYTEAFF. In DNA form, the CDR3 reads TGCGCCAGCAGCTTGGCCAGCCAGTTGTACACTGAAGCTTTCTTT. Full variable domain (missing parts from reference TRBV5-1 and TRBJ1-1): KAGVTQTPRYLIKTRGQQVTLSCSPISGHRSVSWYQQTPGQGLQFLFEYFSETQRNKGNFPGRFSGRQFSNSRSEMNVSTLELGDSALYLCASSLASQLYTEAFFGQGTRLTVV.

This chain uses TRBV20-1 with TRBJ2-1; D gene unclear. The CDR3 spans 10 residues. V was clipped by 5 bases and J by 4 bases, with 3 bases between them. CDR1 and CDR2 (germline): DFQATT, SNEGSKA (reference sequence). CDR3 DNA: TGCAGTGCTGAGTACAATGAGCAGTTCTTC. Protein sequence: CSAEYNEQFF.

A single count supports this clone. J is TRBJ1-5 and V is TRBV19, with 7 bases identical to TRBD1. The CDR3 has 13 residues. Germline CDR1 reads LNHDA; CDR2 reads SQIVND (reference sequence). J lost 7 bases, V lost 6 bases, and 6 bases had no gene match. Written as DNA, the CDR3 is TGTGCCAGTAGGAACAGGGGAAACCAGCCCCAGCATTTT. Its translation: CASRNRGNQPQHF.

The chain recombines TRBV7-9 with TRBJ2-3; D might be TRBD1 (6 bases). CDR3 length equals 15 residues. The V gene's germline CDR1 is SEHNR and CDR2 FQNEAQ (reference sequence). V was shortened by 6 bases and J by 2 bases, with 15 bases between the two germline ends. In nucleotides, the CDR3 is TGTGCCAGCAGTTTCGCCGGGACAACCACAGATACGCAGTATTTT. It translates to CASSFAGTTTDTQYF.

In nucleotides, the CDR3 is TGTGCCAGCACCACGGCATCTGGGGCCAACGTCCTGACTTTC. Its translation: CASTTASGANVLTF. V usage is TRBV5-6 and J usage is TRBJ2-6; no firm D call. This CDR3 comprises 14 residues. The germline V and J ends were trimmed by 6 bases and 1 base, with 8 bases remaining between them. Per germline, CDR1 SGHDT and CDR2 YYEEEE.

This chain connects TRBV27 to TRBJ2-2; perhaps TRBD2 as D (7 bases). The CDR3 length is 16 residues. V dropped 2 bases and J dropped 2 bases, with 12 bases sitting between them. Germline V CDR1 and CDR2: MNHEY, SMNVEV (reference sequence). In DNA form, the CDR3 reads TGTGCCAGCAGTTTACGAGGGGGGGAAAACACCGGGGAGCTGTTTTTT. Residues: CASSLRGGENTGELFF.

This chain uses TRBV5-6 with TRBJ2-2; D call uncertain. Germline CDR1 SGHDT, CDR2 YYEEEE. CDR3 size: 12 residues. The V end was cut by 4 bases, the J end by 6 bases, with 7 bases between. The CDR3, as DNA: TGTGCCAGCAGCATGGGCTCCGGGGAGCTGTTTTTT. Translated, it gives CASSMGSGELFF.

The chain recombines TRBV19 with TRBJ1-1; TRBD1 matches at 8 bases. From germline, CDR1 is LNHDA and CDR2 SQIVND (reference sequence). Trimming took 2 bases from V and 4 from J; bases not matched to a gene: 6. The CDR3 has 15 residues. The CDR3 DNA is TGTGCCAGTAGTATACGGCAGGGGGCTGGCACTGAAGCTTTCTTT. This translates into CASSIRQGAGTEAFF.

The genes are TRBV7-2 and TRBJ2-1, with 7 bases that match TRBD2. V lost 5 bases to trimming and J lost 6 bases; unmatched junction nucleotides: 19. Germline CDR1 is SGHTA and CDR2 is FQGNSA. The CDR3 contains 18 residues. CDR3 sequence: CASSPSSLGPGGGNEQFF. The CDR3 DNA is TGTGCCAGCAGCCCCTCTTCACTAGGACCGGGGGGTGGCAATGAGCAGTTCTTC.

This clone was recorded once. The rearrangement links TRBV10-3 to TRBJ2-3; 9 nucleotides agree with TRBD2. V shed 7 bases and J 2 bases; nucleotides not matched to a gene: 13. Germline assignment: CDR1 ENHRY and CDR2 SYGVKD. The CDR3 contains 17 residues. The CDR3 loop is CAITPGSGGFTTDTQYF. As DNA, the CDR3 is TGTGCCATCACCCCCGGCAGCGGGGGGTTCACCACAGATACGCAGTATTTT.

The chain joins TRBV7-2 to TRBJ1-3; possibly TRBD1 for D (6 bases). CDR1 and CDR2 from the germline V gene are SGHTA and FQGNSA. The CDR3 has 16 residues. Deletions cut 4 bases from V and 3 bases from J, with 16 bases between. The CDR3 is CASSSGQGRGGNTIYF. The CDR3 DNA follows: TGTGCCAGCAGCTCGGGGCAGGGGAGGGGTGGAAACACCATATATTTT.

The rearrangement links TRBV2 to TRBJ1-1, with D maybe TRBD1 (5 bases). Germline loops: CDR1 SNHLY, CDR2 FYNNEI. Trimming took off 3 bases at V and 7 bases at J, with 9 bases between the two ends. The length of the CDR3 is 12 residues. CDR3 amino acids: CASSDSGREAFF. CDR3 DNA sequence: TGTGCCAGCAGTGATTCGGGGCGTGAAGCTTTCTTT.

This clone occurred a few times. This rearrangement joins TRBV6-4 to TRBJ2-5, with D tentatively TRBD2 (6 bases). V was shortened by 3 bases and J by 0 bases, with 11 bases between the two germline ends. The CDR3 sequence is 15 residues long. The germline CDR1 and CDR2 sequences are MRHNA and SNTAGT. The CDR3: CASSEVAGHQETQYF. DNA of the CDR3: TGTGCCAGCAGTGAGGTGGCGGGGCACCAAGAGACCCAGTACTTC.

This chain joins TRBV5-1 and TRBJ2-3, with TRBD1 as a possible D gene (6 bases). Trimming pared 4 bases from V and 4 bases from J, leaving 10 bases between. This CDR3 contains 13 residues. Germline assignment: CDR1 SGHRS and CDR2 YFSETQ. CDR3 DNA: TGCGCCAGCAGCAGAGGACAGTCAGATACGCAGTATTTT. Protein sequence: CASSRGQSDTQYF.

The chain employs TRBV5-6 and TRBJ2-7; no firm D call. CDR3 size: 14 residues. CDR1 is SGHDT and CDR2 is YYEEEE in the germline V gene. Trimming cost V 0 bases and J 6 bases, with 13 bases left between them. This CDR3 reads CASSLARAKGEQYF. The CDR3 coding sequence is TGTGCCAGCAGCTTGGCCCGGGCCAAAGGCGAGCAGTACTTC.

In its sample, this clone was seen a few times. This chain links TRBV18 with TRBJ2-7; TRBD1 agrees at 11 bases. CDR1 and CDR2 from the germline V gene are KGHSH and LQKENI. The CDR3 has 14 amino acids. V gave up 3 bases and J gave up 2 bases; unmatched junction bases: 0. CDR3 DNA: TGTGCCAGCTCACCGGACAGGGGGCCCTACGAGCAGTACTTC. It yields the protein CASSPDRGPYEQYF.

This clone was counted a few times. V usage is TRBV28 and J usage is TRBJ2-3, with 8 bases fitting TRBD2. With V trimmed by 2 bases and J by 5 bases, 9 bases remained unmatched. This CDR3 region has 16 residues. The germline gives CDR1 MDHEN, CDR2 SYDVKM. CDR3 sequence reads: CASSLAGGLAVDTQYF. CDR3 in DNA: TGTGCCAGCAGTTTAGCGGGGGGCCTAGCAGTAGATACGCAGTATTTT.

The rearrangement uses TRBV2 and TRBJ2-3, with no clear D. This CDR3 has 13 amino acids. The germline CDR1 and CDR2 sequences are SNHLY and FYNNEI. Between the trimmed V and J ends, which lost 5 bases and 3 bases, there was a span of 9 bases. The CDR3 here is CASSPRWTDTQYF. CDR3 in DNA: TGTGCCAGCAGTCCGAGGTGGACAGATACGCAGTATTTT.

This clone was recorded once. This chain links TRBV9 with TRBJ2-3, with TRBD2 matching 8 bases. The CDR3 spans 19 residues. Germline values: CDR1 SGDLS, CDR2 YYNGEE. Trimming removed 1 base from V and 4 bases from J; junction bases left unmatched: 17. For the CDR3, the DNA is TGTGCCAGCAGCGTACTTCCCGGGGGGGCTTATATATTGGCAGATACGCAGTATTTT. Amino acids: CASSVLPGGAYILADTQYF. The variable domain in full, completed from reference TRBV9 and TRBJ2-3, reads DSGVTQTPKHLITATGQRVTLRCSPRSGDLSVYWYQQSLDQGLQFLIQYYNGEERAKGNILERFSAQQFPDLHSELNLSSLELGDSALYFCASSVLPGGAYILADTQYFGPGTRLTVL.

This clone occurred a few times. This chain links TRBV10-3 with TRBJ1-5; 8 positions match TRBD1. V lost 5 bases, J lost 2 bases, and 2 bases stayed unmatched. This CDR3 contains 14 residues. CDR1 and CDR2 from the germline V gene are ENHRY and SYGVKD. DNA for the CDR3: TGTGCCATCAGTTTGACAGGGGGCAATCAGCCCCAGCATTTT. Its protein product is CAISLTGGNQPQHF.

The chain recombines TRBV3-1 (or the pseudogene TRBV3-2) with TRBJ2-7, with D possibly matching TRBD1 (7 bases). The CDR3 has 17 residues. Trimming cost V 4 bases and J 0 bases, with 19 bases left between them. Germline CDR1 and CDR2: LGHDT and YNNKEL (reference sequence). The CDR3 loop is CASSPGGTLRSSYEQYF. The CDR3 DNA reads as TGTGCCAGCAGCCCAGGGGGGACGTTGAGAAGCTCCTACGAGCAGTACTTC.

The V call is TRBV9, the J call TRBJ2-6; no reliable D call. The CDR3 consists of 18 residues. V was cut by 4 bases and J by 0 bases, with 17 bases left in between. The germline CDR1 and CDR2 sequences are SGDLS and YYNGEE. The CDR3 DNA follows: TGTGCCAGCAGCACTCGACCTACTTCGCCCTCTGGGGCCAACGTCCTGACTTTC. Translating gives CASSTRPTSPSGANVLTF.

The J gene is TRBJ1-1, the V gene TRBV6-5; weak D call: TRBD1 (5 bases). Looked up from germline, CDR1 is MNHEY and CDR2 is SVGAGI. V lost 6 bases to trimming and J lost 3 bases, with 14 bases between them. CDR3 size: 14 residues. In DNA, the CDR3 is TGTGCCAGCAGCCTGGCTCAGGGTGACACTGAAGCTTTCTTT. Translating it yields CASSLAQGDTEAFF.

The chain combines TRBV5-1 with TRBJ1-4; D unclear. Trimming stripped 0 bases from V and 4 bases from J, with 16 bases between. The CDR3 covers 17 residues. The germline V gene encodes CDR1 SGHRS and CDR2 YFSETQ. CDR3 DNA: TGCGCCAGCAGCTTGGGACAAGGGATGAAGGGTAATGAAAAACTGTTTTTT. Translating gives CASSLGQGMKGNEKLFF.

This clone was found a few times. This chain uses TRBV4-2 with TRBJ2-3, with 12 bases that match TRBD2. With V trimmed by 0 bases and J by 4 bases, 2 bases remained unmatched. The CDR3 extends over 16 amino acids. Looked up from germline, CDR1 is LGHNA and CDR2 is YNFKEQ. The CDR3 reads CASSQELAGGPDTQYF. The CDR3 DNA is TGTGCCAGCAGCCAAGAACTAGCGGGGGGCCCAGATACGCAGTATTTT.